The 6 T cell receptor beta chains in this list originate from one sample, sequenced in a study of blood T cells in healthy people across ages. A J-beta primer mix and a sample-barcoded 5' primer were used in a second PCR of about 7 to 11 cycles. A single record per CDR3 protein comes from TCRdb applying MiXCR to the 5' RACE reads. In the table there are hundreds of thousands of distinct CDR3 sequences, around a quarter of which are singletons. This sample was also put to use in a study of T cells of mothers and their children.

Input material: blood. The receptors shown here come from a boy aged 5-17 years in good health.

The sample holds a few counts of this clonotype. The chain carries TRBV20-1 and TRBJ2-3; D perhaps matches TRBD2 (7 bases). V dropped 4 bases and J dropped 4 bases, with 12 bases sitting between them. The CDR3 has 13 amino acids. Germline assignment: CDR1 DFQATT and CDR2 SNEGSKA (reference sequence). The CDR3 DNA is TGCAGTGCTAACGGGGGGCCCGCAGATACGCAGTATTTT. Amino acids: CSANGGPADTQYF.

The chain employs TRBV28 and TRBJ2-5, with TRBD2 as a possible D gene (6 bases). This CDR3 is built from 13 residues. CDR1 and CDR2 from the germline V gene are MDHEN and SYDVKM. V was clipped by 7 bases and J by 5 bases, with 14 bases between them. The CDR3 DNA sequence: TGTGCCAGCATTCCGGGGGACCGGGAGACCCAGTACTTC. Amino acid sequence: CASIPGDRETQYF.

At least ten counts were recorded for this clonotype. The chain links TRBV7-3 to TRBJ2-5; 10 bases are a match to TRBD1. After removal of 6 bases from V and 5 bases from J, the junction contained 3 bases not matched to a gene. The CDR3 has 13 amino acids. Germline assignment: CDR1 SGHTA and CDR2 FQGTGA. The CDR3 protein is CASRTGGQETQYF. CDR3 nucleotides: TGTGCCAGCAGGACAGGGGGCCAGGAGACCCAGTACTTC.

This clonotype was observed a handful of times. The CDR3 DNA reads TGTGCCAGCCTACAAACAGGGTCCCAAGAGACCCAGTACTTC. This gives the protein CASLQTGSQETQYF. J is TRBJ2-5 and V is TRBV28, with D tentatively TRBD1 (6 bases). Trimming pared 8 bases from V and 1 base from J, leaving 14 bases between. Germline loops: CDR1 MDHEN, CDR2 SYDVKM. The CDR3 spans 14 residues.

V and J are TRBV20-1 and TRBJ2-5, with D possibly matching TRBD1 (6 bases). The CDR3 is made up of 13 amino acids. Germline V gene lookup returns CDR1 DFQATT and CDR2 SNEGSKA (reference sequence). The V end was cut by 5 bases, the J end by 1 base, with 11 bases between. CDR3 DNA: TGCAGTGCTCGCGGACAGTTCCAAGAGACCCAGTACTTC. Its translation: CSARGQFQETQYF.

This clonotype has only a few counts. This chain connects TRBV29-1 to TRBJ2-7; the D gene is possibly TRBD1 (5 bases). The CDR3 runs to 11 residues. V was clipped by 7 bases and J by 5 bases, with 12 bases between them. Germline V CDR1 and CDR2: SQVTM, ANQGSEA. CDR3 residues: CSAPTGNEQYF. In DNA, the CDR3 is TGCAGCGCCCCAACAGGTAACGAGCAGTACTTC.